The 4 T cell receptor beta chains presented below share a single source sample, sequenced in a study of cytomegalovirus exposure and HLA in healthy donors. Use of 60 Vbeta and 13 Jbeta primers characterized the PCR. Assay: immunoSEQ multiplex PCR; the TCRdb copy retains only in-frame clones and omits some. The sample carries a few hundred thousand clones, 75% to 85% recorded once. The sample consisted of PBMCs. The receptors come from a woman aged 60-75 years in good health and CMV-seropositive.

This clone was observed a single time. This chain connects TRBV5-4 to TRBJ1-2; TRBD1 might be the D (5 bases). Germline V gene data show CDR1 as SGHNT and CDR2 as YYREEE (reference sequence). The CDR3 sequence is 12 residues long. Trimming left V 0 bases short and J 8 bases short, with 8 bases between. This CDR3 reads CASSLEGAGYTF. In DNA form, the CDR3 reads TGTGCCAGCAGCTTGGAAGGGGCGGGCTACACCTTC. Full variable domain (outside the CDR3, taken from reference TRBV5-4 and TRBJ1-2): ETGVTQSPTHLIKTRGQQVTLRCSSQSGHNTVSWYQQALGQGPQFIFQYYREEENGRGNFPPRFSGLQFPNYSSELNVNALELDDSALYLCASSLEGAGYTFGSGTRLTVV.

This clone occurred once. CDR3 DNA: TGTGCCAGCAGCTTCGACAGACCCTACGAGCAGTACTTC. Its translation: CASSFDRPYEQYF. The V call is TRBV7-2, the J call TRBJ2-7, with D maybe TRBD1 (5 bases). The CDR3 covers 13 residues. Trimming took off 3 bases at V and 2 bases at J, with 8 bases between the two ends. Germline values: CDR1 SGHTA, CDR2 FQGNSA.

This chain uses TRBV5-1 with TRBJ2-7; D is undetermined. Germline CDR1 SGHRS, CDR2 YFSETQ. CDR3 size: 14 residues. Between the trimmed V and J ends, which lost 4 bases and 4 bases, there was a span of 15 bases. CDR3 sequence (DNA): TGCGCCAGCAGCCAAAAGGAGACGGTTTACGAGCAGTACTTC. This sequence encodes CASSQKETVYEQYF. Based on the CDR3 plus reference TRBV5-1 and TRBJ2-7, the full variable domain is KAGVTQTPRYLIKTRGQQVTLSCSPISGHRSVSWYQQTPGQGLQFLFEYFSETQRNKGNFPGRFSGRQFSNSRSEMNVSTLELGDSALYLCASSQKETVYEQYFGPGTRLTVT.

V and J are TRBV5-1 and TRBJ1-1, with 12 bases identical to TRBD1. This CDR3 spans 16 amino acids. Germline V lookup: CDR1 SGHRS, CDR2 YFSETQ. Germline trimming cut 4 bases from V and 0 bases from J; bases unmatched to any gene: 4. CDR3 residues: CASSPGTGGMNTEAFF. In DNA form, the CDR3 reads TGCGCCAGCAGCCCTGGGACAGGGGGCATGAACACTGAAGCTTTCTTT.